This T cell receptor (beta chain) is from a study of T cell repertoires in cytomegalovirus infection. One entry per CDR3 protein, called by TCRdb with MiXCR from the reads. The sample carries about 460,000 distinct CDR3 sequences, 11% recorded once. Germline values: CDR1 WSHSY, CDR2 SAAADI. The CDR3 extends over 15 amino acids. Between the trimmed V and J ends, which lost 5 bases and 2 bases, there was a span of 13 bases. This clonotype was seen many times. The V and J genes are TRBV10-2 and TRBJ1-3, with D uncertain. This clonotype originated in a human donor in good health (CMV status not recorded). Some clones in this sample may be carry-over from other donors' samples. The sequencing sample was made of PBMCs. The CDR3 reads CASSSWTQTGNTIYF. The DNA for the CDR3 is TGCGCCAGCAGTTCTTGGACTCAAACTGGAAACACCATATATTTT.